The 29 T cell receptor beta chains presented below share a single source sample, sequenced in a study of blood T cell repertoires in COVID-19. Produced via immunoSEQ multiplex PCR; TCRdb's table is partial and in-frame only. The sample holds fewer than 250,000 clones; more than 85% are singletons and the top ten take around 24%. Sequencing input: PBMCs or T cells enriched from blood (not recorded which). All receptors derive from a woman in her forties in a cohort exposed to, infected with or recovered from COVID-19 (not recorded which).

The CDR3 spells CASKPSIPHQPQHF. The CDR3, as DNA: TGTGCCAGCAAACCTAGCATACCGCATCAGCCCCAGCATTTT. The rearrangement links TRBV27 to TRBJ1-5; the D is unclear. The CDR3 length is 14 residues. Germline V gives CDR1 MNHEY, CDR2 SMNVEV (reference sequence). The V gene lost 7 bases and the J gene lost 5 bases, with 15 bases spanning the gap.

The chain links TRBV10-1 to TRBJ1-5; 7 bases are a match to TRBD1. In germline, CDR1 is WNHNN, CDR2 SYGVQD (reference sequence). The CDR3 consists of 22 residues. Losses at the gene ends were 6 bases for V and 0 bases for J; bases not matched to a gene: 26. DNA of the CDR3: TGCGCCAGCAGCGCAATTCGGAGCTTCCAGACAGGGCCCGGCTATAGCAATCAGCCCCAGCATTTT. This gives the protein CASSAIRSFQTGPGYSNQPQHF.

The chain joins TRBV10-3 to TRBJ2-7, with D possibly TRBD2 on 6 matching bases. The CDR3 consists of 14 residues. The V gene lost 7 bases and the J gene lost 7 bases, with 20 bases spanning the gap. From germline, CDR1 is ENHRY and CDR2 SYGVKD. The DNA for the CDR3 is TGTGCCATCACGCCGGGGGAAACATCACGGGAGCAGTACTTC. This encodes CAITPGETSREQYF.

V and J are TRBV30 and TRBJ1-5, with D possibly TRBD1 on 5 matching bases. Deletions cut 2 bases from V and 7 bases from J, with 9 bases between. CDR3 size: 12 residues. Germline CDR1 reads GTSNPN; CDR2 reads SVGIG (reference sequence). The CDR3 loop reads CAWSTAGQPQHF. Written as DNA, the CDR3 is TGTGCCTGGAGTACCGCAGGGCAGCCCCAGCATTTT. Looking up the rest from reference TRBV30 and TRBJ1-5 gives the full variable domain: SQTIHQWPATLVQPVGSPLSLECTVEGTSNPNLYWYRQAAGRGLQLLFYSVGIGQISSEVPQNLSASRPQDRQFILSSKKLLLSDSGFYLCAWSTAGQPQHFGDGTRLSIL.

This chain links TRBV29-1 with TRBJ2-2, with TRBD2 matching over 12 bases. The CDR3 covers 21 residues. V lost 6 bases, J lost 0 bases, and 20 bases stayed unmatched. The germline V gene has CDR1 SQVTM and CDR2 ANQGSEA. The CDR3 DNA is TGCAGCGTATCCAGTCGTCGACTAGCGGGAGATTTTGTCCCGAACACCGGGGAGCTGTTTTTT. Amino acid sequence: CSVSSRRLAGDFVPNTGELFF.

This clone was recorded once. The rearrangement uses TRBV9 and TRBJ1-1; tentatively, D is TRBD1 (5 bases). With 0 bases removed from V and 6 bases from J, the gap between germline ends came to 12 bases. The CDR3 covers 14 residues. The V gene's germline CDR1 is SGDLS and CDR2 YYNGEE. The CDR3 loop reads CASSVAGGVSEAFF. The DNA for the CDR3 is TGTGCCAGCAGCGTAGCTGGAGGGGTCTCTGAAGCTTTCTTT.

J is TRBJ2-1 and V is TRBV4-3, with TRBD2 identical over 9 bases. The V segment lost 1 base and the J segment 5 bases; nucleotides outside the gene matches: 3. The V gene's germline CDR1 is LGHNA and CDR2 YSLEER. The CDR3 is 15 amino acids. CDR3 in amino acids: CASSQGSGSHNEQFF. The DNA for the CDR3 is TGCGCCAGCAGCCAAGGTAGCGGGAGCCACAATGAGCAGTTCTTC.

The rearrangement links TRBV6-1 to TRBJ2-7; 10 nucleotides agree with TRBD2. The length of the CDR3 is 15 residues. Per the germline V gene, CDR1 is MNHNS and CDR2 is SASEGT. Trimming cost V 2 bases and J 1 base; bases outside gene matches: 2. CDR3 bases: TGTGCCAGCAGTGAACTAGCGGGGGATTCCTACGAGCAGTACTTC. As protein: CASSELAGDSYEQYF.

The chain is built from TRBV7-9 and TRBJ2-5, with TRBD1 matching 10 bases. Germline V gives CDR1 SEHNR, CDR2 FQNEAQ (reference sequence). There are 18 residues in the CDR3. V lost 2 bases and J lost 3; bases outside the gene matches: 12. CDR3 protein: CASSLRGDRGPLEETQYF. In nucleotides, the CDR3 is TGTGCCAGCAGCTTACGGGGGGACAGGGGCCCATTGGAAGAGACCCAGTACTTC.

The CDR3 protein is CASSDGASTYNEQFF. The DNA for the CDR3 is TGTGCCAGCAGTGACGGGGCCAGTACATACAATGAGCAGTTCTTC. The rearrangement joins TRBV6-4 to TRBJ2-1, with a tentative D call TRBD1 (5 bases). CDR3 size: 15 residues. With 2 bases removed from V and 4 bases from J, the gap between germline ends came to 12 bases. The V gene's germline CDR1 is MRHNA and CDR2 SNTAGT.

The J gene is TRBJ1-1, the V gene TRBV6-5; D is unclear. The CDR3 sequence is 13 residues long. Germline V CDR1 and CDR2: MNHEY, SVGAGI. V gave up 10 bases and J gave up 7 bases, with 19 bases separating them. This CDR3 is CATSAAEFGEAFF. CDR3 bases: TGTGCCACCTCCGCGGCAGAGTTCGGTGAAGCTTTCTTT.

The chain recombines TRBV29-1 with TRBJ2-5; TRBD2 matches at 14 bases. The CDR3 has 18 residues. The germline V gene has CDR1 SQVTM and CDR2 ANQGSEA. The J segment lost 5 bases and the V segment lost 3 bases, leaving 14 bases of the junction unmatched. In DNA form, the CDR3 reads TGCAGCGTTGAGGGACTAGCGGGAGACTATGATTTTAGGGAGACCCAGTACTTC. As protein: CSVEGLAGDYDFRETQYF.

This clone has a handful of counts. This chain uses TRBV19 with TRBJ1-1; unclear D gene. The CDR3 is 12 residues long. Trimming stripped 7 bases from V and 3 bases from J, with 9 bases between. Germline CDR1 LNHDA, CDR2 SQIVND (reference sequence). The CDR3 spells CASKGGYTEAFF. As DNA, the CDR3 is TGTGCCAGTAAAGGCGGGTACACTGAAGCTTTCTTT.

The chain uses TRBV4-3 and TRBJ2-7; TRBD2 matches 9 bases. With V trimmed by 0 bases and J by 5 bases, 11 bases remained unmatched. CDR3 length equals 17 residues. Germline loops: CDR1 LGHNA, CDR2 YSLEER. CDR3 in DNA: TGCGCCAGCAGCCAAGATCGGGGGGCAGCGGGAGGCCACGAGCAGTACTTC. This translates into CASSQDRGAAGGHEQYF.

J is TRBJ2-7 and V is TRBV7-2, with TRBD1 matching over 10 bases. Trimming removed 2 bases from V and 1 base from J; junction bases left unmatched: 5. The CDR3 consists of 16 residues. Germline V lookup: CDR1 SGHTA, CDR2 FQGNSA. The CDR3 DNA reads as TGTGCCAGCAGCTTAACTTCGGGACAGGGGTCCTACGAGCAGTACTTC. The encoded protein is CASSLTSGQGSYEQYF.

This clone has just a few counts. The J gene is TRBJ2-5, the V gene TRBV5-1; TRBD2 might be the D (6 bases). The CDR3 runs to 13 residues. CDR1 is SGHRS, CDR2 YFSETQ, per germline. Trimming took off 2 bases at V and 2 bases at J, with 7 bases between the two ends. CDR3 residues: CASSFGLQETQYF. The DNA for the CDR3 is TGCGCCAGCAGCTTTGGACTACAAGAGACCCAGTACTTC.

The rearrangement uses TRBV27 and TRBJ1-1; D remains ambiguous. Trimming shortened V by 7 bases and J by 1 base, and 13 bases separated the two germline ends. CDR1 and CDR2 (germline): MNHEY, SMNVEV (reference sequence). This CDR3 is 14 amino acids long. The CDR3 loop reads CASNFGDANTEAFF. CDR3 sequence (DNA): TGTGCCAGCAATTTCGGGGATGCGAACACTGAAGCTTTCTTT.

The chain employs TRBV27 and TRBJ1-1; D may be TRBD1 (5 bases). CDR1 and CDR2 (germline): MNHEY, SMNVEV (reference sequence). Trimming left V 7 bases short and J 1 base short, with 16 bases between. CDR3 length: 15 amino acids. CDR3 region: CASIPTLDKNTEAFF. The CDR3 region has the DNA TGTGCCAGCATCCCCACCCTGGACAAGAACACTGAAGCTTTCTTT.

The chain is built from TRBV5-5 and TRBJ2-1; 7 bases line up with TRBD1. Germline V gives CDR1 SGHKS, CDR2 YYEKEE (reference sequence). V was clipped by 4 bases and J by 0 bases; unmatched bases: 7. The CDR3 runs 16 residues. The CDR3 DNA reads as TGTGCCAGCAGCCTACAGGGGCAGAGCTCCTACAATGAGCAGTTCTTC. Its protein product is CASSLQGQSSYNEQFF. Looking up the rest from reference TRBV5-5 and TRBJ2-1 gives the full variable domain: DAGVTQSPTHLIKTRGQQVTLRCSPISGHKSVSWYQQVLGQGPQFIFQYYEKEERGRGNFPDRFSARQFPNYSSELNVNALLLGDSALYLCASSLQGQSSYNEQFFGPGTRLTVL.

This clone was detected only a few times. The chain carries TRBV4-3 and TRBJ2-1, with 10 bases lining up with TRBD2. The CDR3 contains 15 residues. Losses at the gene ends were 5 bases for V and 4 bases for J; bases not matched to a gene: 5. From germline, CDR1 is LGHNA and CDR2 YSLEER. This chain's CDR3 is CASSYGLAVYNEQFF. CDR3 DNA: TGCGCCAGCAGCTACGGACTAGCGGTTTACAATGAGCAGTTCTTC.

The chain combines TRBV13 with TRBJ2-3; 8 bases match TRBD2. The CDR3 runs to 15 residues. Germline V gene lookup returns CDR1 PRHDT and CDR2 FYEKMQ (reference sequence). V dropped 5 bases and J dropped 2; count of bases not matched to a gene: 6. CDR3 protein: CASSAGGSFTDTQYF. As DNA, the CDR3 is TGTGCCAGCAGCGCGGGGGGATCCTTCACAGATACGCAGTATTTT.

This clone was observed many times. The V call is TRBV5-5, the J call TRBJ1-1, with a weak D call TRBD1 (6 bases). From germline, CDR1 is SGHKS and CDR2 YYEKEE (reference sequence). V was clipped by 3 bases and J by 6 bases, with 15 bases between them. The CDR3 sequence is 14 residues long. CDR3 sequence (DNA): TGTGCCAGCAGCTCTAACCCGGACAGTCCTGAAGCTTTCTTT. This codes for CASSSNPDSPEAFF.

This CDR3 reads CASSIQARTGVREKLFF. CDR3 nucleotides: TGTGCCAGTAGTATTCAAGCTAGGACAGGGGTAAGGGAAAAACTGTTTTTT. The genes are TRBV19 and TRBJ1-4; 9 bases are shared with TRBD1. The CDR3 contains 17 residues. Germline values: CDR1 LNHDA, CDR2 SQIVND (reference sequence). The ends lost 3 bases at V and 8 bases at J; junction bases unmatched: 13.

The J gene is TRBJ1-5, the V gene TRBV28, with D possibly TRBD1 on 5 matching bases. Trimming cost V 2 bases and J 4 bases, with 9 bases left between them. The CDR3 loop spans 14 amino acids. CDR1 MDHEN and CDR2 SYDVKM come from the germline V gene. CDR3 in DNA: TGTGCCAGCAGTTTACGACAGAGTAATCAGCCCCAGCATTTT. Translating gives CASSLRQSNQPQHF.

The J gene is TRBJ1-4, the V gene TRBV28; 8 bases fit TRBD1. CDR1 and CDR2 from the germline V gene are MDHEN and SYDVKM. Germline trimming cut 2 bases from V and 5 bases from J; bases unmatched to any gene: 1. CDR3 size: 14 residues. In nucleotides, the CDR3 is TGTGCCAGCAGTTTAACAGGGGGAAATGAAAAACTGTTTTTT. Its protein is CASSLTGGNEKLFF.

The rearrangement links TRBV28 to TRBJ2-7; 7 bases match TRBD1. Losses at the gene ends were 2 bases for V and 2 bases for J; bases not matched to a gene: 6. This CDR3 spans 15 amino acids. Germline CDR1 MDHEN, CDR2 SYDVKM. The CDR3 protein is CASSLRQGRTYEQYF. CDR3 DNA: TGTGCCAGCAGTTTAAGACAGGGTCGGACCTACGAGCAGTACTTC.

V usage is TRBV9 and J usage is TRBJ2-6, with D perhaps TRBD2 (6 bases). Germline V gives CDR1 SGDLS, CDR2 YYNGEE. V was shortened by 4 bases and J by 1 base, with 18 bases between the two germline ends. The CDR3 length is 18 residues. CDR3 in DNA: TGTGCCAGCAGCCTCCTTGGGGGGAGAAGGTCTGGGGCCAACGTCCTGACTTTC. Amino acid sequence: CASSLLGGRRSGANVLTF. The variable domain in full, completed from reference TRBV9 and TRBJ2-6, reads DSGVTQTPKHLITATGQRVTLRCSPRSGDLSVYWYQQSLDQGLQFLIQYYNGEERAKGNILERFSAQQFPDLHSELNLSSLELGDSALYFCASSLLGGRRSGANVLTFGAGSRLTVL.

In nucleotides, the CDR3 is TGTGCCAGCAGCTCGCCGGGACAGGGGATTACCCAGTACTTC. Amino acid sequence: CASSSPGQGITQYF. This chain joins TRBV7-2 and TRBJ2-5, with 10 positions matching TRBD1. Germline V gene sequence: CDR1 SGHTA, CDR2 FQGNSA. V shed 4 bases and J 8 bases; nucleotides not matched to a gene: 7. There are 14 residues in the CDR3.

The rearrangement links TRBV4-1 to TRBJ1-1; D unresolved. The CDR3 is 17 amino acids. Germline CDR1 MGHRA, CDR2 YSYEKL. Trimming took off 7 bases at V and 1 base at J, with 22 bases between the two ends. The CDR3 sequence: CASNYNSHGRGNTEAFF. For the CDR3, the DNA is TGCGCCAGCAACTATAACTCTCACGGCCGGGGGAACACTGAAGCTTTCTTT.